Listed below are T cell receptor beta chains from one sample, sequenced in a study of blood T cell repertoires in COVID-19. Measured with immunoSEQ multiplex PCR; TCRdb has only the in-frame clones, and not every one. Of around 450,000 clones in the sample, about 90% were seen once. What was sequenced was PBMCs or T cells enriched from blood (not recorded which). The receptors were gathered from a man between 18 and 29 years old who had recovered from COVID-19. Both conserved end residues are part of each CDR3. The D gene is left open where the match is weak. Some rows mark clone size as missing; the rest say once, few, many or name a class of expanded clone.

j_gene	abundance	v_gene	d_gene	CDR3nt	CDR3aa
TRBJ2-1	few	TRBV10-3	.	TGTGCCATCAGTACGGGGGTCTCCTACAATGAGCAGTTCTTC	CAISTGVSYNEQFF
TRBJ1-6	.	TRBV27	.	TGTGCCAGCAGCCCTATACAGTCTTCACCCCTCCACTTT	CASSPIQSSPLHF
TRBJ1-2	.	TRBV6-1	.	TGTGCCAGCAGTGAAATACACAACTATGGCTACACCTTC	CASSEIHNYGYTF
TRBJ2-7	.	TRBV28	.	TGTGCCAGCAGTTCCGGGGGAGTGGCCTACGAGCAGTACTTC	CASSSGGVAYEQYF
TRBJ2-7	.	TRBV27	TRBD1	TGTGCCAGCAGTTTATTCGGCTTGGACAGGGTGGGTTCTGACGAGCAGTACTTC	CASSLFGLDRVGSDEQYF
TRBJ1-1	.	TRBV5-6	.	TGTGCCAGCAGCTTGGATGCGAGCTTGAACACTGAAGCTTTCTTT	CASSLDASLNTEAFF
TRBJ2-1	.	TRBV1	.	TGCACCAGCAGCCAAGATCCAGGACACCGTAATGAGCAGTTCTTC	CTSSQDPGHRNEQFF
TRBJ2-2	.	TRBV18	TRBD2	TGTGCCAGCTCCTATCGGGGGGGCCACACCGGGGAGCTGTTTTTT	CASSYRGGHTGELFF
TRBJ1-6	.	TRBV11-2	TRBD1	TGTGCCAGCAGCTTATACCCCGGGACAGGGATGAATAATTCACCCCTCCACTTT	CASSLYPGTGMNNSPLHF
TRBJ2-2	.	TRBV11-3	.	TGTGCCAGCAGGGACAGCTCCACCGGGGAGCTGTTTTTT	CASRDSSTGELFF
TRBJ2-3	.	TRBV28	.	TGTGCCAGCAGTTCCAGGGGCACAGATACGCAGTATTTT	CASSSRGTDTQYF
TRBJ1-2	.	TRBV10-3	TRBD1	TGTGCCATCAGTGTTCCCGGGACAGGGCGATTCGATGGTGGCTACACCTTC	CAISVPGTGRFDGGYTF
TRBJ2-1	.	TRBV9	TRBD2	TGTGCCAGCAGCGTAACTAGCGGGAGTTACAATGAGCAGTTCTTC	CASSVTSGSYNEQFF
TRBJ1-1	once	TRBV10-3	TRBD1	TGTGCCATCAGTCGACAGGGAAAGTGGACTGAAGCTTTCTTT	CAISRQGKWTEAFF
TRBJ1-6	.	TRBV18	TRBD1	TGTGCCAGCTCACGAGAAACAGGGGGCTCCTATAATTCACCCCTCCACTTT	CASSRETGGSYNSPLHF
TRBJ2-3	.	TRBV6-5	.	TGTGCCAGCACCCCGCTCTTTGCCGGGGGTACGCAGTATTTT	CASTPLFAGGTQYF
TRBJ1-5	.	TRBV11-3	.	TGTGCCAGCAGCTTGTATAACGGTCAGCCCCAGCATTTT	CASSLYNGQPQHF
TRBJ1-5	.	TRBV9	.	TGTGCCAGCAGCGTAGATGGAGGTTACAATCAGCCCCAGCATTTT	CASSVDGGYNQPQHF
TRBJ1-2	.	TRBV5-1	.	TGCGCCAGCAGCCCATCAGCTAACTATGGCTACACCTTC	CASSPSANYGYTF
TRBJ1-5	.	TRBV19	.	TGTGCCAGTAGTATAGATGCAGGGTATCAGCCCCAGCATTTT	CASSIDAGYQPQHF
TRBJ1-1	.	TRBV18	.	TGTGCCAGCTCACCAGGGCGGAACACTGAAGCTTTCTTT	CASSPGRNTEAFF
TRBJ2-1	.	TRBV5-5	.	TGTGCCAGCAGCTTTCTAGCGTTCAATGAGCAGTTCTTC	CASSFLAFNEQFF